These 28 T cell receptor beta chains were sequenced from one sample in a study of early T cells in non-severe SARS-CoV-2 infection. TCRdb re-derived calls from the 5' RACE reads in MiXCR, one entry per CDR3 protein. The profile shows approximately 74,000 distinct CDR3 sequences, 11% to 15% of them singletons. Sequencing used whole blood. The receptors here all came from an adult who was a healthcare worker with PCR-confirmed SARS-CoV-2 infection or an uninfected control (not recorded which).

This clonotype was counted between two and nine times. J is TRBJ2-7 and V is TRBV9; 9 positions match TRBD2. Germline loops: CDR1 SGDLS, CDR2 YYNGEE. The CDR3 sequence is 15 residues long. V lost 4 bases to trimming and J lost 4 bases; unmatched junction nucleotides: 9. CDR3 amino acids: CASSPGGGAFYEQYF. For the CDR3, the DNA is TGTGCCAGCAGCCCCGGCGGGGGGGCTTTTTACGAGCAGTACTTC.

The CDR3 region is CSVNDNSYGYTF. The CDR3 region has the DNA TGCAGCGTAAATGACAATTCGTATGGCTACACCTTC. This chain joins TRBV29-1 and TRBJ1-2; D ambiguous. V lost 6 bases, J lost 5 bases, and 13 bases lay in between. Germline CDR1 SQVTM, CDR2 ANQGSEA. There are 12 residues in the CDR3.

This clonotype has ten or more counts. The chain has TRBV28 and TRBJ2-3, with 7 bases that match TRBD2. Germline CDR1 and CDR2: MDHEN and SYDVKM. The J segment lost 1 base and the V segment lost 2 bases, leaving 3 bases of the junction unmatched. The CDR3 loop spans 15 amino acids. Here the CDR3 reads CASSLMGGGTDTQYF. The CDR3 region has the DNA TGTGCCAGCAGTTTAATGGGGGGGGGCACAGATACGCAGTATTTT.

This clonotype occurred a few times. The chain has TRBV28 and TRBJ1-5; D not certain. This CDR3 comprises 12 residues. Germline V CDR1 and CDR2: MDHEN, SYDVKM. Trimming took off 8 bases at V and 5 bases at J, with 10 bases between the two ends. Written as DNA, the CDR3 is TGTGCCAGCGGACGAGAGGATCAGCCCCAGCATTTT. Protein product: CASGREDQPQHF. Drawing the rest from reference TRBV28 and TRBJ1-5, the complete variable domain is DVKVTQSSRYLVKRTGEKVFLECVQDMDHENMFWYRQDPGLGLRLIYFSYDVKMKEKGDIPEGYSVSREKKERFSLILESASTNQTSMYLCASGREDQPQHFGDGTRLSIL.

This clonotype was counted a few times. The chain recombines TRBV12-3 or TRBV12-4 with TRBJ2-3, with a weak D call TRBD2 (5 bases). V was trimmed by 6 bases and J by 3 bases, leaving 13 bases between them. This CDR3 is 14 amino acids long. CDR3 protein: CASRLSSGTDTQYF. DNA for the CDR3: TGTGCCAGCAGGCTATCCAGCGGAACAGATACGCAGTATTTT.

This clonotype was detected ten times or more. The chain couples TRBV7-8 to TRBJ1-1; a possible D gene is TRBD1 (6 bases). The germline V gene encodes CDR1 SGHVS and CDR2 FQNEAQ. The V end lost 5 bases, the J end lost 5 bases, and 15 bases lay between the germline ends. The CDR3 contains 14 residues. CDR3 DNA: TGTGCCAGCAGCACCGGACAGCCGTCGACTGAAGCTTTCTTT. Its protein is CASSTGQPSTEAFF.

This chain uses TRBV3-1 with TRBJ1-1; D call uncertain. Germline V lookup: CDR1 LGHDT, CDR2 YNNKEL (reference sequence). Trimming shortened V by 1 base and J by 5 bases, and 14 bases separated the two germline ends. The length of the CDR3 is 15 residues. Here the CDR3 DNA reads TGTGCCAGCAGCCAAGCGGTAAAGGCGGCTACTGAAGCTTTCTTT. It yields the protein CASSQAVKAATEAFF.

At least ten counts were recorded for this clonotype. This sequence joins TRBV30 and TRBJ1-1; tentatively, D is TRBD1 (6 bases). Between the trimmed V and J ends, which lost 2 bases and 2 bases, there was a span of 15 bases. Germline CDR1 is GTSNPN and CDR2 is SVGIG (reference sequence). The CDR3 length is 15 residues. The CDR3 nucleotides are TGTGCCTGGAGTCGCAAGTCCGGGGGCAACACTGAAGCTTTCTTT. Residues: CAWSRKSGGNTEAFF.

The chain uses TRBV7-9 and TRBJ1-1; D is unclear. The CDR3 length is 14 residues. Trimming took 5 bases from V and 1 from J, leaving 11 bases between them. CDR1 SEHNR and CDR2 FQNEAQ come from the germline V gene (reference sequence). The CDR3 loop reads CASSPIWANTEAFF. CDR3 bases: TGTGCCAGCAGCCCCATTTGGGCGAACACTGAAGCTTTCTTT.

This clonotype was seen repeatedly, ten times or more. The chain links TRBV7-8 to TRBJ2-2; 9 nucleotides match TRBD1. The V gene's germline CDR1 is SGHVS and CDR2 FQNEAQ. J lost 5 bases, V lost 11 bases, and 9 bases had no gene match. This CDR3 region has 14 residues. As DNA, the CDR3 is TGTGCCGGCGAAGGGACAGGGAGGACCGGGGAGCTGTTTTTT. This translates into CAGEGTGRTGELFF.

The rearrangement uses TRBV29-1 and TRBJ1-4; 7 positions match TRBD1. The CDR3 sequence is 11 residues long. Looked up from germline, CDR1 is SQVTM and CDR2 is ANQGSEA. V gave up 7 bases and J gave up 8 bases; unmatched junction bases: 4. In nucleotides, the CDR3 is TGCAGCGGACAGGGCGTGGAAAAACTGTTTTTT. Its translation is CSGQGVEKLFF.

This clonotype was observed at least ten times. J is TRBJ1-5 and V is TRBV18; 11 positions agree with TRBD1. CDR3 length: 15 residues. CDR1 is KGHSH, CDR2 LQKENI, per germline. The V gene end was trimmed by 6 bases and the J gene end by 6 bases; junction bases not matched to a gene: 7. The CDR3 nucleotides read TGTGCCAGCTCCCCCCGGGACAGGGGGGGTCAGCCCCAGCATTTT. The encoded protein is CASSPRDRGGQPQHF.

This chain connects TRBV21-1 to TRBJ2-6. TRBV21-1 corresponds to a pseudogene. The CDR3 is 17 residues long. The CDR3 region has the DNA TGTGCCAGCAGAAGAGCGGGGGTAAACTCTGGGGCCAACGTCCTGACTTTC. Translated: CASRRAGVNSGANVLTF.

Comments on this clonotype: Its ends do not fully match the called genes, so a read error is possible. The J gene is TRBJ2-3, the V gene TRBV11-3, with TRBD2 identical over 8 bases. Looked up from germline, CDR1 is SGHNT and CDR2 is YENEEA. The CDR3 has 15 residues. The CDR3 DNA reads as TGTGCCAGCAGCCTCAGCGGGGGCCCGGGAGATATGCAGTATTTT. This codes for CASSLSGGPGDMQYF.

The chain links TRBV12-3 or TRBV12-4 to TRBJ1-6; TRBD1 matches at 8 bases. Trimming at V came to 6 bases and at J to 7 bases, leaving 5 bases not matched to a gene. This CDR3 region has 14 residues. The CDR3, as DNA: TGTGCCAGCAGCCGGACAGGGATAAATTCACCCCTCCACTTT. Protein: CASSRTGINSPLHF.

The table lists this clonotype with many counts. The gene calls are TRBV20-1 and TRBJ1-1; D is ambiguous. V was cut by 5 bases and J by 5 bases, with 15 bases left in between. Per the germline V gene, CDR1 is DFQATT and CDR2 is SNEGSKA (reference sequence). This CDR3 has 13 amino acids. The CDR3 DNA follows: TGCAGTGCTCCCCGGAGCGGTGGGACTGAAGCTTTCTTT. Residues: CSAPRSGGTEAFF.

This clonotype was counted a few times. J is TRBJ1-5 and V is TRBV20-1; maybe TRBD1 (5 bases). The CDR3 sequence is 13 residues long. In germline, CDR1 is DFQATT, CDR2 SNEGSKA (reference sequence). Trimming shortened V by 3 bases and J by 4 bases, and 10 bases separated the two germline ends. CDR3 in DNA: TGCAGTGCTAGCGCCGACAGAAATCAGCCCCAGCATTTT. Translated: CSASADRNQPQHF.

This clonotype turned up a few times. CDR3 in DNA: TGTGCCAGCAGCTATCAGGGGGCGATGGACAATGAGCAGTTCTTC. Residues: CASSYQGAMDNEQFF. The genes are TRBV7-9 and TRBJ2-1, with 8 bases matching TRBD1. CDR1 is SEHNR and CDR2 is FQNEAQ in the germline V gene (reference sequence). V was pared by 4 bases and J by 5 bases, with 7 bases of the junction left unmatched. There are 15 residues in the CDR3. The full variable domain, with the rest looked up from reference TRBV7-9 and TRBJ2-1, is DTGVSQNPRHKITKRGQNVTFRCDPISEHNRLYWYRQTLGQGPEFLTYFQNEAQLEKSRLLSDRFSAERPKGSFSTLEIQRTEQGDSAMYLCASSYQGAMDNEQFFGPGTRLTVL.

This clonotype has a count of ten or more. This chain joins TRBV6-1 and TRBJ2-7; D gene uncertain. This CDR3 spans 13 amino acids. V was pared by 9 bases and J by 0 bases, with 12 bases between. CDR1 and CDR2 from the germline V gene are MNHNS and SASEGT. This CDR3 is CASSLSDSYEQYF. The CDR3 DNA is TGTGCCAGTTCCTTATCGGACTCCTACGAGCAGTACTTC.

The CDR3 is CSAREIEGKPQHF. The CDR3 region has the DNA TGCAGTGCTAGAGAGATCGAGGGGAAGCCCCAGCATTTT. This chain joins TRBV20-1 and TRBJ1-5, with D possibly TRBD1 on 5 matching bases. Trimming removed 0 bases from V and 8 bases from J, with 11 bases in between. Per germline, CDR1 DFQATT and CDR2 SNEGSKA (reference sequence). This CDR3 has 13 residues.

The chain carries TRBV4-1 and TRBJ2-3, with D possibly TRBD2 on 5 matching bases. The CDR3 has 14 amino acids. V lost 4 bases and J 2 bases, leaving 10 bases between the germline ends. CDR1 is MGHRA and CDR2 is YSYEKL in the germline V gene. The CDR3, as DNA: TGCGCCAGCAGCCCGGGGTCCGCCACAGATACGCAGTATTTT. As protein: CASSPGSATDTQYF.

This rearrangement joins TRBV6-2 or TRBV6-3 to TRBJ1-5; 9 bases match TRBD1. The CDR3 sequence is 18 residues long. The germline CDR1 and CDR2 sequences are MNHEY and SVGEGT. V shed 10 bases, J shed 0 bases, and the junction held 16 bases outside the gene matches. The CDR3 region has the DNA TGTGCCACCTCCGCCCCCCCTACAGGGGGCTATAGCAATCAGCCCCAGCATTTT. This codes for CATSAPPTGGYSNQPQHF.

This clonotype has a handful of counts. CDR3 nucleotides: TGCAGTGCTTCCGTTGAGAGCACAGATACGCAGTATTTT. Translating it yields CSASVESTDTQYF. V gene TRBV20-1 combines with J gene TRBJ2-3; no clear D gene. The length of the CDR3 is 13 residues. V lost 5 bases, J lost 0 bases, and 9 bases lay in between. CDR1 is DFQATT and CDR2 is SNEGSKA in the germline V gene (reference sequence).

The rearrangement uses TRBV7-9 and TRBJ2-1; 13 bases are shared with TRBD2. Germline values: CDR1 SEHNR, CDR2 FQNEAQ (reference sequence). With V trimmed by 6 bases and J by 0 bases, 11 bases remained unmatched. The CDR3 has 19 residues. The CDR3 is CASSTRLAGGRSSYNEQFF. The DNA of the CDR3 is TGTGCCAGCAGTACTCGACTAGCGGGGGGCAGAAGCTCCTACAATGAGCAGTTCTTC.

In this sample, this clonotype turned up a few times. The V call is TRBV5-1, the J call TRBJ2-1; D call uncertain. CDR1 and CDR2 from the germline V gene are SGHRS and YFSETQ. The CDR3 runs to 11 residues. The V and J ends lost 2 bases and 8 bases respectively, with 5 bases between them. The CDR3 loop is CASSFLYEQFF. The DNA for the CDR3 is TGCGCCAGCAGCTTCCTTTATGAGCAGTTCTTC.

In its sample, this clonotype was seen a few times. The chain couples TRBV27 to TRBJ1-1; D not certain. From germline, CDR1 is MNHEY and CDR2 SMNVEV (reference sequence). This CDR3 has 13 residues. V was shortened by 5 bases and J by 1 base, with 8 bases between the two germline ends. The CDR3 DNA sequence: TGTGCCAGCAGTCGCAGACGGAACACTGAAGCTTTCTTT. Translating gives CASSRRRNTEAFF.

This clonotype was seen a few times. The V call is TRBV7-2, the J call TRBJ1-1, with D unclear. Trimming took 1 base from V and 1 from J, leaving 10 bases between them. This CDR3 has 15 amino acids. In germline, CDR1 is SGHTA, CDR2 FQGNSA. In nucleotides, the CDR3 is TGTGCCAGCAGCTTAGGAGGGCTATCGAACACTGAAGCTTTCTTT. Its translation is CASSLGGLSNTEAFF.

This sequence joins TRBV25-1 and TRBJ2-3; 8 bases line up with TRBD1. Germline CDR1 is MGHDK and CDR2 is SYGVNS. The V gene end was trimmed by 3 bases and the J gene end by 2 bases; junction bases not matched to a gene: 10. The CDR3 has 17 residues. CDR3 in amino acids: CASSDLDRGRDTDTQYF. The CDR3, as DNA: TGTGCCAGCAGTGACCTCGACAGGGGACGTGACACAGATACGCAGTATTTT.